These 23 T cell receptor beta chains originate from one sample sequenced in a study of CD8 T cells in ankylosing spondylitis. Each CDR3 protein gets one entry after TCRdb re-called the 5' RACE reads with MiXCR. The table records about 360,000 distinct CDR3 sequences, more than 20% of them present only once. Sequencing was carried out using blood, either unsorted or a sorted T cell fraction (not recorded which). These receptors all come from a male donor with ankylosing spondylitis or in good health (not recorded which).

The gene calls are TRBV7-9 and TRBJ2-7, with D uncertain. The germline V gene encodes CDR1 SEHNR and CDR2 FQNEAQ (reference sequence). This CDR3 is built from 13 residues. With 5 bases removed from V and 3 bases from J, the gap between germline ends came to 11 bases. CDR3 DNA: TGTGCCAGCAGCCTCCCCCGGCACTACGAGCAGTACTTC. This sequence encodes CASSLPRHYEQYF.

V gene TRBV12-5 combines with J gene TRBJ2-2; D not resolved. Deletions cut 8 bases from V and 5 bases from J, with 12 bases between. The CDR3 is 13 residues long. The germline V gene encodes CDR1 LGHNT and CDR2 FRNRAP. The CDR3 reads CASQKGRTGELFF. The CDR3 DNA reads TGTGCTAGTCAGAAAGGTCGGACCGGGGAGCTGTTTTTT.

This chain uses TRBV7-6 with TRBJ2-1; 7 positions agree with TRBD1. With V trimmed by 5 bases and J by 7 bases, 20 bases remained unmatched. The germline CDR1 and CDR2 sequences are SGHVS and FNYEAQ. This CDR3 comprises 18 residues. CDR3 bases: TGTGCCAGCAGCCACAACCCCATCGACAGGGATTTATGGAATGAGCAGTTCTTC. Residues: CASSHNPIDRDLWNEQFF.

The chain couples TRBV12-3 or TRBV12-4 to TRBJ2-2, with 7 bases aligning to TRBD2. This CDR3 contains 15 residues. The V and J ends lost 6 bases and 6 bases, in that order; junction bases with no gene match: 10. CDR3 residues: CASRLAGVISGELFF. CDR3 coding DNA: TGTGCCAGCAGGTTGGCGGGGGTGATCTCCGGGGAGCTGTTTTTT.

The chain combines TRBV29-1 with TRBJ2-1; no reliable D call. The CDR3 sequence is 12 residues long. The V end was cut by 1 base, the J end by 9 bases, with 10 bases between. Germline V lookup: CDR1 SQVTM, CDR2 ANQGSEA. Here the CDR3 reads CSVEVENVEQFF. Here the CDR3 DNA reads TGCAGCGTTGAAGTGGAAAACGTTGAGCAGTTCTTC.

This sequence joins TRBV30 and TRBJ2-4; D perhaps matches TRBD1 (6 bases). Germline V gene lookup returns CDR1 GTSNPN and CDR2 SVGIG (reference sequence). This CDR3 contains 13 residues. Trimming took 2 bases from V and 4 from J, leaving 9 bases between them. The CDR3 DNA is TGTGCCTGGAGTAAGGACAGTAAAAACATTCAGTACTTC. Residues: CAWSKDSKNIQYF.

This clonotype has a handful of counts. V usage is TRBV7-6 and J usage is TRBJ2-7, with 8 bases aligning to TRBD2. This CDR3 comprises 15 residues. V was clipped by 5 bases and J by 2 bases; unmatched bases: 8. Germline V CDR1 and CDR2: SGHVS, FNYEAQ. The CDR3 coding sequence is TGTGCCAGCAGCCCTTCACCGGGACTAGCCTACGAGCAGTACTTC. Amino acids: CASSPSPGLAYEQYF. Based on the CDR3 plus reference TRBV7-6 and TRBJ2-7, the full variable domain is GAGVSQSPRYKVTKRGQDVALRCDPISGHVSLYWYRQALGQGPEFLTYFNYEAQQDKSGLPNDRFSAERPEGSISTLTIQRTEQRDSAMYRCASSPSPGLAYEQYFGPGTRLTVT.

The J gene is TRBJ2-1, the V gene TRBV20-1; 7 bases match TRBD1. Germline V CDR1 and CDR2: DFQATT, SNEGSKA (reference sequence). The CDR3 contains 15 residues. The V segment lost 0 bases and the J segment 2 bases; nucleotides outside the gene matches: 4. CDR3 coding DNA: TGCAGTGCTAGAGATTTGACAGGGACCTACAATGAGCAGTTCTTC. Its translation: CSARDLTGTYNEQFF.

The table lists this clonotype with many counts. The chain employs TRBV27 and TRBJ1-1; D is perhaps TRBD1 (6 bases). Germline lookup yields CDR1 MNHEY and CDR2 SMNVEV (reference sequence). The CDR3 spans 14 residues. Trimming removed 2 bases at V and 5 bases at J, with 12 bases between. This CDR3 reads CASSLRGARTEAFF. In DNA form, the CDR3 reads TGTGCCAGCAGTTTACGGGGGGCTAGAACTGAAGCTTTCTTT.

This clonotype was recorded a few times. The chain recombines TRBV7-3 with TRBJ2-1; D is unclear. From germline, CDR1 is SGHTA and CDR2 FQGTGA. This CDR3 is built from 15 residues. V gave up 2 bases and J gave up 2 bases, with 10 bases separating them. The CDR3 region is CASSLQSAPYNEQFF. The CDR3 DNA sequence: TGTGCCAGCAGCTTACAGTCAGCCCCCTACAATGAGCAGTTCTTC.

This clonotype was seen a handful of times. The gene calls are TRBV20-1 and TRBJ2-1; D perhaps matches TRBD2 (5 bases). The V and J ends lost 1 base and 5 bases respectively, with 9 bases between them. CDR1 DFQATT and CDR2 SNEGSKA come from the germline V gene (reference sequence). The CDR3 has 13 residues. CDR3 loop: CSARVEGNNEQFF. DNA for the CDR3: TGCAGTGCTAGAGTCGAGGGAAACAATGAGCAGTTCTTC.

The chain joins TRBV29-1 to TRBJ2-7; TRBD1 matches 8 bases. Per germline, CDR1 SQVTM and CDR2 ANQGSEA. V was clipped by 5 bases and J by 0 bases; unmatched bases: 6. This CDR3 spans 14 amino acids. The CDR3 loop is CSVSDRGYSYEQYF. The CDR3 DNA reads TGCAGCGTTTCAGACAGGGGCTACTCCTACGAGCAGTACTTC.

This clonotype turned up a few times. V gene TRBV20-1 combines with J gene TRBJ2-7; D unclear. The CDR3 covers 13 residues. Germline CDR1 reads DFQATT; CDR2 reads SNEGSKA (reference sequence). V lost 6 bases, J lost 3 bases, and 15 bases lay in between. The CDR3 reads CSADIPLGYEQYF. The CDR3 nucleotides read TGCAGTGCCGATATCCCGTTGGGCTACGAGCAGTACTTC.

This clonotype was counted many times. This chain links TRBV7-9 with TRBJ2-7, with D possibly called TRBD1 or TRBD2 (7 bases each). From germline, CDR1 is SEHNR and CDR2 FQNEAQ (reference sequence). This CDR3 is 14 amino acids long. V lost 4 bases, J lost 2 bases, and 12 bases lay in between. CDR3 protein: CASSSGRGPYEQYF. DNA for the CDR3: TGTGCCAGCAGCTCAGGGAGGGGGCCCTACGAGCAGTACTTC.

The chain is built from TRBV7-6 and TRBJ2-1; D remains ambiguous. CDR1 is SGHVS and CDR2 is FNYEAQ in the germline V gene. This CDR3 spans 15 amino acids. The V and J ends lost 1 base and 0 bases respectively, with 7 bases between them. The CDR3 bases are TGTGCCAGCAGCTTAGGGCTAAACTCCTACAATGAGCAGTTCTTC. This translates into CASSLGLNSYNEQFF.

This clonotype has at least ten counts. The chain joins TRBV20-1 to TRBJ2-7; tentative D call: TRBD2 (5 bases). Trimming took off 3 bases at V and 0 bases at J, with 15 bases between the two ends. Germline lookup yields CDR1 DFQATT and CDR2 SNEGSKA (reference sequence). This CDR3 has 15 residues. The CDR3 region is CSASATDSRSYEQYF. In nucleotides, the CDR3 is TGCAGTGCTAGTGCGACGGACTCCCGCTCCTACGAGCAGTACTTC.

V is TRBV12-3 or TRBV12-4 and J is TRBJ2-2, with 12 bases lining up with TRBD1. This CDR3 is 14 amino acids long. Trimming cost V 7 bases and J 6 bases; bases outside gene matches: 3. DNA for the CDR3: TGTGCCAGCACTGGGACAGGGGGCTCCGGGGAGCTGTTTTTT. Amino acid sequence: CASTGTGGSGELFF.

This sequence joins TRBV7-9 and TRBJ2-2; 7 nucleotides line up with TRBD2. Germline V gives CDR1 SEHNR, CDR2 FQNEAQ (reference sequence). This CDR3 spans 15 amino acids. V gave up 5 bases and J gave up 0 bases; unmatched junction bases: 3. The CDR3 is CASSPAGANTGELFF. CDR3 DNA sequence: TGTGCCAGCAGCCCCGCGGGGGCGAACACCGGGGAGCTGTTTTTT.

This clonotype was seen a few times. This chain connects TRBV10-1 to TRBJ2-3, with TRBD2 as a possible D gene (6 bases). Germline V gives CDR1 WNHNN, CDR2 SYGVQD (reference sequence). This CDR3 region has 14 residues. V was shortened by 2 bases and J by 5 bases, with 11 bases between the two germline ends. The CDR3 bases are TGCGCCAGCAGTGAGGGAGGGGCCGGAGATACGCAGTATTTT. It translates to CASSEGGAGDTQYF.

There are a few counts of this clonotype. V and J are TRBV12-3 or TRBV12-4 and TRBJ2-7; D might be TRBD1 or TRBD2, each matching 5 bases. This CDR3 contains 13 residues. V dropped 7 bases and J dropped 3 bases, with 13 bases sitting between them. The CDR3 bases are TGTGCCAGCACCTACGGGACCGACTACGAGCAGTACTTC. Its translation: CASTYGTDYEQYF.

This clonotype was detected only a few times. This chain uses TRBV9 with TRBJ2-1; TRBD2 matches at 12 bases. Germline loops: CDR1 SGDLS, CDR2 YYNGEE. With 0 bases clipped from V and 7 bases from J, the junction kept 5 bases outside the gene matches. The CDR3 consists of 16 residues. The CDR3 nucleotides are TGTGCCAGCAGCGTAGTAAGGACTAGCGGGGTTAATGAGCAGTTCTTC. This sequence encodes CASSVVRTSGVNEQFF.

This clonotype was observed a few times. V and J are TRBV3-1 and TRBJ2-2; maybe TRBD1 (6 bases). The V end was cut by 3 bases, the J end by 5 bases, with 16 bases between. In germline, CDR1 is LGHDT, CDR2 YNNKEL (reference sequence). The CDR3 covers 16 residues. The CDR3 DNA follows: TGTGCCAGCAGCCACCTGGACAGCCCAAGGACCGGGGAGCTGTTTTTT. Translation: CASSHLDSPRTGELFF.

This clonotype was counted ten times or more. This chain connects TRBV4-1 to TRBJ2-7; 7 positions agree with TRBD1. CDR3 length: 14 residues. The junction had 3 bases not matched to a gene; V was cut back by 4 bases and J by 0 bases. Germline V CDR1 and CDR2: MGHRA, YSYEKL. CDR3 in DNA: TGCGCCAGCAGCCCACAGGGGATCTCCTACGAGCAGTACTTC. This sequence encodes CASSPQGISYEQYF.